A single sample gave rise to the 12 T cell receptor beta chains below, sequenced in a study of blood T cell repertoires in COVID-19. Clones were sequenced by immunoSEQ multiplex PCR, and TCRdb holds only the in-frame ones, with some missing. The sample consists of approximately 270,000 clones, 85% to 90% of them appearing once. Material: peripheral blood. The receptor source for this set is a man at least 80 years old with acute or convalescent COVID-19.

V usage is TRBV9 and J usage is TRBJ1-1; D unclear. The V end was cut by 3 bases, the J end by 0 bases, with 6 bases between. Germline CDR1 and CDR2: SGDLS and YYNGEE. CDR3 length: 13 amino acids. CDR3 sequence reads: CASSARVNTEAFF. CDR3 sequence (DNA): TGTGCCAGCAGCGCTCGTGTGAACACTGAAGCTTTCTTT.

J is TRBJ1-1 and V is TRBV7-8; TRBD1 agrees at 11 bases. V lost 3 bases and J lost 5; bases outside the gene matches: 8. The CDR3 runs to 16 residues. The germline gives CDR1 SGHVS, CDR2 FQNEAQ. CDR3 DNA sequence: TGTGCCAGCAGCTTCCGGGACAGGGGGATAGAGACTGAAGCTTTCTTT. Translating gives CASSFRDRGIETEAFF.

This chain joins TRBV28 and TRBJ2-1, with 12 bases matching TRBD2. CDR1 is MDHEN and CDR2 is SYDVKM in the germline V gene. The CDR3 contains 16 residues. Trimming at V came to 3 bases and at J to 8 bases, leaving 8 bases not matched to a gene. CDR3 sequence reads: CASSFLTSGSEYEQFF. The CDR3 nucleotides are TGTGCCAGCAGTTTCTTGACTAGCGGGAGTGAGTATGAGCAGTTCTTC.

The CDR3 DNA reads as TGTGCCAGCAGCGTAGGACAGGGCCCGACCCAATGGGCCCAGCATTTT. Translated, it gives CASSVGQGPTQWAQHF. V gene TRBV9 combines with J gene TRBJ1-5; 7 bases are shared with TRBD1. Germline trimming cut 0 bases from V and 11 bases from J; bases unmatched to any gene: 14. CDR3 length: 16 amino acids. The germline V gene has CDR1 SGDLS and CDR2 YYNGEE.

Remarks on this clone: Additional DNA sequences in this sample encode the identical CDR3. V is TRBV7-3 and J is TRBJ1-1, with D possibly TRBD1 on 5 matching bases. The germline gives CDR1 SGHTA, CDR2 FQGTGA. Trimming took off 4 bases at V and 1 base at J, with 7 bases between the two ends. This CDR3 contains 13 residues. DNA of the CDR3: TGTGCCAGCAGCTCTGGACAGAACACTGAAGCTTTCTTT. This gives the protein CASSSGQNTEAFF.

The V call is TRBV7-9, the J call TRBJ2-3, with a possible D match to TRBD1 (5 bases). The CDR3 consists of 16 residues. The germline V and J ends were trimmed by 0 bases and 0 bases, with 10 bases remaining between them. Germline V lookup: CDR1 SEHNR, CDR2 FQNEAQ (reference sequence). The CDR3 sequence is CASSLAQGISTDTQYF. The CDR3 DNA is TGTGCCAGCAGCTTAGCCCAGGGTATTAGCACAGATACGCAGTATTTT.

The rearrangement links TRBV19 to TRBJ2-7; 9 bases align to TRBD1. The CDR3 is made up of 13 amino acids. V shed 5 bases, J shed 6 bases, and the junction held 5 bases outside the gene matches. The germline CDR1 and CDR2 sequences are LNHDA and SQIVND (reference sequence). CDR3 DNA sequence: TGTGCCAGTAGTCTTCCGGGACAGGGCGAGCAGTACTTC. It yields the protein CASSLPGQGEQYF.

The genes are TRBV3-1 (or the pseudogene TRBV3-2) and TRBJ2-1; 8 bases line up with TRBD2. Unmatched junction bases numbered 10, after V lost 4 bases and J lost 8 bases. CDR3 length: 15 residues. The germline gives CDR1 LGHDT, CDR2 YNNKEL (reference sequence). Here the CDR3 reads CASSPHFRAGDEQFF. The DNA for the CDR3 is TGTGCCAGCAGCCCACACTTTCGAGCGGGAGATGAGCAGTTCTTC.

The CDR3 loop is CASSWGLAGGGRTYEQYF. The CDR3 DNA reads TGTGCCAGCAGCTGGGGACTAGCGGGAGGAGGAAGGACCTACGAGCAGTACTTC. The rearrangement joins TRBV5-6 to TRBJ2-7; 15 bases match TRBD2. CDR1 is SGHDT, CDR2 YYEEEE, per germline. This CDR3 has 18 amino acids. The V and J ends lost 3 bases and 2 bases, in that order; junction bases with no gene match: 9. The complete variable domain, with remaining parts taken from reference TRBV5-6 and TRBJ2-7, reads DAGVTQSPTHLIKTRGQQVTLRCSPKSGHDTVSWYQQALGQGPQFIFQYYEEEERQRGNFPDRFSGHQFPNYSSELNVNALLLGDSALYLCASSWGLAGGGRTYEQYFGPGTRLTVT.

The chain couples TRBV11-2 to TRBJ1-2, with TRBD1 as a possible D gene (6 bases). Germline lookup yields CDR1 SGHAT and CDR2 FQNNGV. The CDR3 totals 14 residues. V lost 5 bases to trimming and J lost 2 bases, with 12 bases between them. CDR3 sequence reads: CASSQTGQNYGYTF. The CDR3 DNA is TGTGCCAGCAGCCAAACAGGACAGAACTATGGCTACACCTTC.

This chain uses TRBV11-2 with TRBJ1-4, with TRBD1 identical over 7 bases. The V gene end was trimmed by 5 bases and the J gene end by 4 bases; junction bases not matched to a gene: 7. This CDR3 has 15 amino acids. Looked up from germline, CDR1 is SGHAT and CDR2 is FQNNGV. CDR3 protein: CASSVRGQRNEKLFF. CDR3 nucleotides: TGTGCCAGCAGCGTCCGGGGACAGCGTAATGAAAAACTGTTTTTT.

In DNA, the CDR3 is TGCGCCAGCAGCTTGGAGGGCAGGGTAATGTTAGATACGCAGTATTTT. Protein: CASSLEGRVMLDTQYF. The rearrangement joins TRBV5-1 to TRBJ2-3; a possible D gene is TRBD1 (5 bases). Trimming took 0 bases from V and 5 from J, leaving 16 bases between them. Germline values: CDR1 SGHRS, CDR2 YFSETQ. CDR3 size: 16 residues.